These T cell receptor beta chains were read from a single sample in a study of T cells in Graves' hyperthyroidism and ophthalmopathy. TCRdb recomputed calls from the multiplex PCR reads with MiXCR, one row per CDR3 protein. The table includes about 350,000 distinct CDR3 sequences, about 14% detected once. Sequenced sample: blood. The receptors derive from a woman aged 25 to 39 with Graves' hyperthyroidism. CDR3s include the opening cysteine and the closing phenylalanine or tryptophan. Fields, in order: clone size, D gene, V gene, J gene, CDR3 protein, CDR3 DNA. A D gene is named only where the DNA matches it firmly. Part of the rows lack a size; the others show once, few, many or a class for expanded clones.

>few|-|TRBV4-3|TRBJ2-7
CASSQAKGVGYEQYF
TGCGCCAGCAGCCAAGCGAAGGGCGTAGGCTACGAGCAGTACTTC
>few|-|TRBV25-1|TRBJ2-7
CASRGTVTYEQYF
TGTGCCAGCAGAGGGACGGTAACCTACGAGCAGTACTTC
>-|-|TRBV29-1|TRBJ1-1
CSVEALTDRSTEAFF
TGCAGCGTTGAAGCTCTTACAGACAGGAGCACTGAAGCTTTCTTT
>many|-|TRBV7-9|TRBJ2-5
CASSWGEMLKTQYF
TGTGCCAGCAGCTGGGGGGAGATGTTAAAGACCCAGTACTTC
>many|-|TRBV24-1|TRBJ2-2
CATSDFLGTPNTGELFF
TGTGCCACCAGTGATTTCCTCGGGACTCCGAACACCGGGGAGCTGTTTTTT
>many|-|TRBV30|TRBJ1-1
CAWRTPGYTEAFF
TGTGCCTGGAGGACTCCGGGGTACACTGAAGCTTTCTTT
>many|-|TRBV28|TRBJ2-7
CASSSGQYEQYF
TGTGCCAGCAGTAGCGGACAGTACGAGCAGTACTTC
>many|-|TRBV6-2/TRBV6-3|TRBJ1-1
CASSPLGPSEEAFF
TGTGCCAGCAGTCCATTGGGTCCGTCGGAAGAAGCTTTCTTT
>few|-|TRBV30|TRBJ1-1
CAWSTGSGNTEAFF
TGTGCCTGGAGTACGGGGAGTGGGAACACTGAAGCTTTCTTT
>many|-|TRBV2|TRBJ2-5
CASSEVVMAQYF
TGTGCCAGCAGTGAAGTAGTGATGGCCCAGTACTTC
>few|-|TRBV20-1|TRBJ1-1
CSARDITGSKAFF
TGCAGTGCTAGAGACATTACGGGGTCCAAAGCTTTCTTT
>-|TRBD1|TRBV29-1|TRBJ2-5
CSVGTAQETQYF
TGCAGCGTGGGGACAGCCCAAGAGACCCAGTACTTC
>many|-|TRBV6-5|TRBJ1-1
CASSFQGIQEAFF
TGTGCCAGCAGTTTTCAGGGAATTCAAGAAGCTTTCTTT
>few|TRBD2|TRBV20-1|TRBJ2-3
CSANPTSERGDTQYF
TGCAGTGCTAACCCGACTAGCGAGAGGGGAGATACGCAGTATTTT
>many|TRBD1|TRBV28|TRBJ2-1
CASSRVELRDRGHNEQFF
TGTGCCAGCAGCAGGGTAGAACTTCGGGACAGGGGTCACAATGAGCAGTTCTTC
>many|TRBD1|TRBV10-3|TRBJ1-3
CAISESGTGSGNTIYF
TGTGCCATCAGTGAGTCCGGGACAGGGTCTGGAAACACCATATATTTT
>-|TRBD1|TRBV19|TRBJ1-5
CASSSWTGGDQPQHF
TGTGCCAGTAGTAGTTGGACAGGGGGTGATCAGCCCCAGCATTTT
>-|TRBD1|TRBV20-1|TRBJ1-1
CSAANRGTTEAFF
TGCAGTGCCGCAAACAGGGGGACCACTGAAGCTTTCTTT
>many|-|TRBV7-9|TRBJ2-7
CASSLVGGMYEQYF
TGTGCCAGCAGCTTAGTGGGCGGGATGTACGAGCAGTACTTC
>few|-|TRBV19|TRBJ2-1
CASSIFGEAYNEQFF
TGTGCCAGTAGTATTTTTGGGGAAGCCTACAATGAGCAGTTCTTC
>-|-|TRBV6-1|TRBJ1-1
CATSRGTNTEAFF
TGTGCCACCAGTCGGGGTACGAACACTGAAGCTTTCTTT
>few|-|TRBV19|TRBJ2-1
CASSGTPFHNEQFF
TGTGCCAGTAGCGGGACACCGTTCCACAATGAGCAGTTCTTC
>many|TRBD1|TRBV2|TRBJ1-4
CASSEASGGKLFF
TGTGCCAGCAGTGAAGCGTCAGGGGGGAAACTGTTTTTT
>-|-|TRBV18|TRBJ1-2
CASSPTMDSLNYGYTF
TGTGCCAGCTCACCCACGATGGACAGCCTTAACTATGGCTACACCTTC
>few|-|TRBV27|TRBJ1-2
CASSFLSGYGYTF
TGTGCCAGCAGTTTCCTCTCCGGGTATGGCTACACCTTC
>-|-|TRBV5-5|TRBJ2-7
CASSLEGKVAYEQYF
TGTGCCAGCAGCTTAGAGGGGAAGGTCGCCTACGAGCAGTACTTC
>few|TRBD2|TRBV28|TRBJ2-5
CASSLHSGRFQETQYF
TGTGCCAGCAGTCTGCACAGCGGGAGGTTCCAAGAGACCCAGTACTTC
>-|-|TRBV10-3|TRBJ1-1
CAISESAGKNTEAFF
TGTGCCATCAGTGAATCTGCGGGGAAAAACACTGAAGCTTTCTTT
>many|-|TRBV3-1|TRBJ2-1
CASSQEGSVVEQFF
TGTGCCAGCAGCCAAGAAGGTTCGGTGGTGGAGCAGTTCTTC
>few|-|TRBV14|TRBJ2-1
CASSQEWGYEQFF
TGTGCCAGCAGCCAAGAGTGGGGATATGAGCAGTTCTTC
>few|-|TRBV7-2|TRBJ1-4
CASSTGTKSEKLFF
TGTGCCAGCAGCACCGGGACGAAATCCGAAAAACTGTTTTTT
>-|TRBD2|TRBV6-2/TRBV6-3|TRBJ2-1
CASDLAGGPYNEQFF
TGTGCCAGCGATCTAGCGGGAGGGCCTTACAATGAGCAGTTCTTC
>-|-|TRBV11-2|TRBJ2-6
CASSRQISGANVLTF
TGTGCCAGCAGCCGACAGATCTCTGGGGCCAACGTCCTGACTTTC
>-|-|TRBV7-2|TRBJ2-3
CASSLTGPLGTDTQYF
TGTGCCAGCAGCTTGACGGGACCGCTCGGCACAGATACGCAGTATTTT
>-|-|TRBV30|TRBJ1-4
CACGATNEKLFF
TGTGCCTGCGGGGCAACTAATGAAAAACTGTTTTTT
>-|TRBD1|TRBV27|TRBJ1-6
CASSRRQGSVEFSPLHF
TGTGCCAGCAGTAGAAGACAGGGAAGCGTGGAATTTTCACCCCTCCACTTT
>-|-|TRBV20-1|TRBJ2-5
CSWYGTIKETQYF
TGCAGCTGGTATGGGACAATAAAAGAGACCCAGTACTTC
>many|TRBD1|TRBV3-1|TRBJ2-7
CASSQGAPGQGYEQYF
TGTGCCAGCAGCCAAGGCGCTCCGGGACAGGGGTACGAGCAGTACTTC
>once|-|TRBV5-1|TRBJ2-5
CASSSGSAQGETQYF
TGCGCCAGCAGCTCTGGAAGCGCCCAAGGGGAGACCCAGTACTTC
>many|TRBD2|TRBV28|TRBJ2-7
CASSSKREGRYEQYF
TGTGCCAGCAGCTCAAAGCGGGAGGGCCGGTACGAGCAGTACTTC
>-|-|TRBV7-2|TRBJ1-4
CASSFRSTAEKLFF
TGTGCCAGCAGCTTCCGATCAACAGCAGAAAAACTGTTTTTT
>many|-|TRBV7-9|TRBJ2-7
CASSLARQARSYEQYF
TGTGCCAGCAGCTTAGCGCGACAGGCGAGATCCTACGAGCAGTACTTC
>many|-|TRBV30|TRBJ1-1
CAWSLTGQGDSEAFF
TGTGCCTGGAGTCTTACAGGGCAGGGAGATTCTGAAGCTTTCTTT
>-|TRBD1|TRBV11-3|TRBJ2-3
CASSDDRGRDTQYF
TGTGCCAGCAGCGACGACAGGGGCAGAGATACGCAGTATTTT
>-|-|TRBV7-3|TRBJ2-1
CASSAITGTSYNEQFF
TGTGCCAGCAGCGCCATAACAGGAACCTCCTACAATGAGCAGTTCTTC
>few|-|TRBV5-1|TRBJ2-2
CASSLEAGHTGELFF
TGCGCCAGCAGCTTGGAGGCAGGGCACACCGGGGAGCTGTTTTTT
>many|TRBD2|TRBV24-1|TRBJ2-7
CATRGTRIPYEQYF
TGTGCCACACGCGGGACTAGGATACCCTACGAGCAGTACTTC
>-|TRBD2|TRBV7-2|TRBJ2-1
CASSSTSTNYNEQFF
TGTGCCAGCAGCTCGACTAGCACCAATTACAATGAGCAGTTCTTC
>many|TRBD1|TRBV12-3/TRBV12-4|TRBJ2-1
CASRASGTGGDEQFF
TGTGCCAGCAGAGCCTCCGGGACAGGGGGCGATGAGCAGTTCTTC
>many|-|TRBV2|TRBJ1-2
CASRRVGDYGYTF
TGTGCCAGCAGGAGGGTAGGGGACTATGGCTACACCTTC
>-|TRBD2|TRBV28|TRBJ2-3
CASLAGADADTQYF
TGTGCCAGCTTGGCGGGAGCGGACGCAGATACGCAGTATTTT
>many|-|TRBV24-1|TRBJ2-3
CATSDLQETAPDTQYF
TGTGCCACCAGTGATTTGCAAGAGACAGCTCCAGATACGCAGTATTTT
>many|TRBD1|TRBV2|TRBJ1-1
CASSDPQGAYTEAFF
TGTGCCAGCAGTGATCCCCAGGGGGCTTACACTGAAGCTTTCTTT
>few|TRBD2|TRBV3-1|TRBJ2-1
CASSHNGGGVAGKRNEQFF
TGTGCCAGCAGCCACAACGGTGGAGGAGTAGCGGGAAAGCGCAATGAGCAGTTCTTC
>many|-|TRBV9|TRBJ1-5
CASSVGQSNQPQHF
TGTGCCAGCAGCGTTGGGCAGAGTAATCAGCCCCAGCATTTT
>-|-|TRBV6-1|TRBJ1-6
CASSHRSTGSPLHF
TGTGCCAGCAGTCACAGGTCCACTGGTTCACCCCTCCACTTT
>many|TRBD2|TRBV28|TRBJ2-5
CASGRRGGRETQYF
TGTGCCAGCGGCCGCCGGGGGGGACGGGAGACCCAGTACTTC
>few|-|TRBV24-1|TRBJ2-1
CATSDFGQEQFF
TGTGCCACCAGTGATTTTGGTCAGGAGCAGTTCTTC